The clone carrying this T cell receptor beta chain came up a few times. No antigen is known for it. This specimen belongs to a study of T-cell memory formation after mild COVID-19. Study-wide points: Whether day 37 second-wave clones are SARS-CoV-2-specific was not confirmed.

The CDR3 is 12 residues long. Germline V gene sequence: CDR1 MNHNS, CDR2 SASEGT. Trimming cost V 6 bases and J 5 bases, with 11 bases left between them. A single record per CDR3 protein comes from TCRdb applying MiXCR to the 5' RACE reads. Of roughly 130,000 distinct CDR3 sequences in the sample, approximately 17% were seen once. This TCR was sampled from a man aged 18-30 years who had mild COVID-19 (a few samples of this study predate the infection). Cell type and time point are not known. Sequencing was carried out using PBMCs or a T cell subset sorted from them (not recorded which). The chain uses TRBV6-1 and TRBJ2-7; possible D gene TRBD2, 5 bases. CDR3 nucleotide sequence: TGTGCCAGCAGATCAACCGGGGACGAGCAGTACTTC. Its translation: CASRSTGDEQYF.